This TCR beta chain was sequenced for a study of shared clonotypes between healthy human individuals. Across the whole study: CD4 naive and memory got three plates each, CD8 naive two, CD8 memory one.

Using immunoSEQ multiplex PCR, the repertoire was profiled, and TCRdb retains in-frame clones only, with some absent. The top ten clones hold 0.39% of a sample with roughly 2.2 million clones, over 90% of them seen once. Germline values: CDR1 SGHNT, CDR2 YYREEE (reference sequence). The CDR3 sequence is 14 residues long. V was pared by 3 bases and J by 4 bases, with 3 bases of the junction left unmatched. This chain connects TRBV5-4 to TRBJ2-1, with TRBD1 matching over 8 bases. The origin of this receptor is a man younger than 30 in good health. Some clones in this sample may be carry-over from other donors' samples. Source material: naive CD4+ T cells from PBMCs. Regarding subset: CD45RA+ positively selected. This CDR3 reads CASSWGQEYNEQFF. DNA for the CDR3: TGTGCCAGCAGCTGGGGACAGGAGTACAATGAGCAGTTCTTC.